A selection of T cell receptor beta chains follows, all from one sample in a study of blood T cell repertoires in COVID-19. The repertoire was sequenced with immunoSEQ multiplex PCR; TCRdb's copy has only in-frame clones and lacks some. The sample has around 260,000 clones; approximately 85% are singletons. Source material: peripheral blood. The receptor source for this set is a human donor with COVID-19, enrolled during active disease. The donor label of this sample is uncertain. The CDR3 runs from the conserved cysteine through the conserved F or W. A D gene is named only where the DNA matches it firmly. Size is omitted from some rows. Given values are once, few, many or a class for expanded clones.

>TRBJ2-5|TRBD2|TRBV6-5|.
CASRVAGGPKSGQYF
TGTGCCAGCAGGGTAGCGGGAGGGCCCAAGTCGGGCCAGTACTTC
>TRBJ2-2|TRBD2|TRBV4-1|.
CASSRKLAGGNTNTGELFF
TGCGCCAGCAGCCGAAAACTAGCGGGGGGGAATACGAACACCGGGGAGCTGTTTTTT
>TRBJ1-4|.|TRBV9|once
CASSVGTATNEKLFF
TGTGCCAGCAGCGTAGGGACAGCAACTAATGAAAAACTGTTTTTT
>TRBJ2-3|.|TRBV18|.
CASSPGRGTSTDTQYF
TGTGCCAGCTCACCCGGCCGGGGGACTAGCACAGATACGCAGTATTTT
>TRBJ2-3|TRBD2|TRBV6-6|.
CASSGTSGRPGFF
TGTGCCAGCAGCGGGACTAGCGGGAGACCAGGTTTTTTT
>TRBJ2-1|TRBD1|TRBV6-5|.
CASRPQGDYNEQFF
TGTGCCAGCAGACCCCAGGGGGACTACAATGAGCAGTTCTTC
>TRBJ1-2|.|TRBV10-3|.
CAISPTVYYGYTF
TGTGCCATCAGCCCGACAGTTTACTATGGCTACACCTTC
>TRBJ2-1|TRBD1|TRBV18|once
CASSPPGTGGFGEQFF
TGTGCCAGCTCACCCCCGGGGACAGGGGGCTTTGGTGAGCAGTTCTTC
>TRBJ1-2|TRBD1|TRBV6-2/TRBV6-3|.
CASSFTRGLSGYTF
TGTGCCAGCAGTTTCACCAGGGGGTTGAGTGGCTACACCTTC
>TRBJ2-5|TRBD2|TRBV5-1|.
CASSREVSSGTQETQYF
TGCGCCAGCAGCCGGGAGGTTTCTAGCGGGACCCAAGAGACCCAGTACTTC
>TRBJ2-3|TRBD2|TRBV6-2/TRBV6-3|.
CASSYIAGMEGDTQYF
TGTGCCAGCAGTTACATAGCGGGGATGGAGGGAGATACGCAGTATTTT
>TRBJ1-3|.|TRBV15|.
CATSRDPVSSGNTIYF
TGTGCCACCAGCAGAGATCCGGTTAGCTCTGGAAACACCATATATTTT
>TRBJ1-1|TRBD1|TRBV30|once
CAWSLTGFEAFF
TGTGCCTGGAGCTTGACAGGGTTTGAAGCTTTCTTT
>TRBJ1-3|.|TRBV6-6|.
CASSYTLQGFGNTIYF
TGTGCCAGCAGTTACACCCTTCAGGGTTTTGGAAACACCATATATTTT
>TRBJ1-1|.|TRBV9|.
CASSAATGRGSEAFF
TGTGCCAGCAGCGCGGCTACAGGGAGGGGTTCTGAAGCTTTCTTT
>TRBJ1-2|.|TRBV19|.
CASSKLQKSDGYTF
TGTGCCAGTAGTAAGTTACAGAAATCGGATGGCTACACCTTC
>TRBJ1-6|.|TRBV3-1/TRBV3-2|.
CASSAATGSYNSPLHF
TGTGCCAGCAGCGCTGCTACAGGGTCCTATAATTCACCCCTCCACTTT
>TRBJ2-7|TRBD2|TRBV11-2|.
CASSGGLADTYVEQYF
TGTGCCAGCAGCGGTGGACTAGCGGACACCTACGTCGAGCAGTACTTC
>TRBJ1-1|.|TRBV15|once
CATSRDRWNTEAFF
TGTGCCACCAGCAGAGATCGGTGGAACACTGAAGCTTTCTTT
>TRBJ1-5|TRBD1|TRBV27|.
CASSSPPTTTGNDQPQHF
TGTGCCAGCAGTTCCCCGCCGACCACGACAGGGAACGATCAGCCCCAGCATTTT
>TRBJ1-5|TRBD1|TRBV7-2|.
CASSQTGYNQPQHF
TGTGCCAGCAGCCAGACAGGGTATAATCAGCCCCAGCATTTT
>TRBJ1-1|.|TRBV28|few
CASSLRGQLNTEAFF
TGTGCCAGCAGTTTGCGGGGCCAGCTCAACACTGAAGCTTTCTTT
>TRBJ2-1|.|TRBV5-5|.
CASSSEGLGFNEQFF
TGTGCCAGCAGCTCGGAGGGCCTAGGGTTCAATGAGCAGTTCTTC
>TRBJ2-7|TRBD1|TRBV28|.
CASRLQGYEQYF
TGTGCCAGCAGGTTACAGGGGTACGAGCAGTACTTC
>TRBJ2-1|.|TRBV20-1|.
CSAGAGTFFSYNEQFF
TGCAGTGCTGGTGCCGGGACTTTTTTTTCCTACAATGAGCAGTTCTTC
>TRBJ2-1|.|TRBV9|.
CASSSRASYNEQFF
TGTGCCAGCAGCTCTCGCGCGTCCTACAATGAGCAGTTCTTC